Shown below are 24 T cell receptor beta chains from a single sample sequenced in a study of blood T cell repertoires in COVID-19. Sequencing was performed with immunoSEQ multiplex PCR; in TCRdb, only in-frame clones are kept and a portion is missing. The table has approximately 440,000 clones, roughly 88% seen once. The material sequenced was peripheral blood. The receptors derive from a woman between 50 and 59 years old with COVID-19, enrolled during active disease.

This CDR3 is CATSTGETNNEQFF. Here the CDR3 DNA reads TGTGCCACCAGCACCGGGGAAACTAACAATGAGCAGTTCTTC. The chain has TRBV15 and TRBJ2-1; possibly TRBD2 for D (5 bases). The ends were cut back, 4 bases at V and 5 bases at J, with 12 bases in the middle. Germline-derived CDR1 and CDR2 are LNHNV and YYDKDF (reference sequence). The CDR3 has 14 residues.

V is TRBV3-1 (or the pseudogene TRBV3-2) and J is TRBJ1-3; D is ambiguous. Germline V gene sequence: CDR1 LGHDT, CDR2 YNNKEL (reference sequence). The germline V and J ends were trimmed by 1 base and 4 bases, with 8 bases remaining between them. The CDR3 extends over 14 amino acids. The DNA for the CDR3 is TGTGCCAGCAGCCAAGGGCCTCAAGGAAACACCATATATTTT. It translates to CASSQGPQGNTIYF.

The rearrangement links TRBV5-6 to TRBJ2-7, with a possible D match to TRBD2 (5 bases). The CDR3 is 14 amino acids. The germline V gene encodes CDR1 SGHDT and CDR2 YYEEEE. Trimming pared 4 bases from V and 6 bases from J, leaving 17 bases between. The CDR3 is CASSVSSRFSEQYF. CDR3 bases: TGTGCCAGCAGCGTTTCTAGCCGATTTAGCGAGCAGTACTTC.

J is TRBJ1-1 and V is TRBV7-3, with 9 bases fitting TRBD1. The germline V gene has CDR1 SGHTA and CDR2 FQGTGA. The CDR3 has 17 amino acids. The ends lost 0 bases at V and 1 base at J; junction bases unmatched: 6. The CDR3 protein is CASSLTRDRDKNTEAFF. In DNA form, the CDR3 reads TGTGCCAGCAGCTTAACGAGGGACAGGGATAAGAACACTGAAGCTTTCTTT.

V is TRBV27 and J is TRBJ1-2; possibly TRBD1 for D (6 bases). The CDR3 totals 12 residues. The ends were cut back, 9 bases at V and 5 bases at J, with 13 bases in the middle. Germline lookup yields CDR1 MNHEY and CDR2 SMNVEV (reference sequence). DNA of the CDR3: TGTGCCAGGATTGACAGGAGTTATGGCTACACCTTC. Protein sequence: CARIDRSYGYTF.

The CDR3 sequence is CASSYRDTQYF. The DNA for the CDR3 is TGTGCCAGCAGTTATCGGGATACGCAGTATTTT. The chain has TRBV6-5 and TRBJ2-3, with no clear D. The CDR3 spans 11 residues. V was pared by 3 bases and J by 6 bases, with 4 bases between. The germline V gene encodes CDR1 MNHEY and CDR2 SVGAGI.

This clone appeared once. The chain recombines TRBV24-1 with TRBJ2-3; D gene ambiguous. V lost 5 bases and J lost 2, with 13 bases in between. The CDR3 runs to 15 residues. Germline values: CDR1 KGHDR, CDR2 SFDVKD. As DNA, the CDR3 is TGTGCCACCAGTGGAACTCCCACCTTCACAGATACGCAGTATTTT. It yields the protein CATSGTPTFTDTQYF.

This chain uses TRBV19 with TRBJ1-1; TRBD1 aligns across 8 bases. CDR3 length: 15 amino acids. V dropped 3 bases and J dropped 5; count of bases not matched to a gene: 8. Germline V gives CDR1 LNHDA, CDR2 SQIVND (reference sequence). The CDR3: CASSIDRGRRTEAFF. CDR3 coding DNA: TGTGCCAGTAGTATTGACAGGGGCCGCCGGACTGAAGCTTTCTTT.

The chain joins TRBV6-5 to TRBJ2-3, with 9 bases fitting TRBD1. CDR3 length equals 14 residues. Germline lookup yields CDR1 MNHEY and CDR2 SVGAGI. Trimming took 7 bases from V and 2 from J; bases not matched to a gene: 4. The CDR3 sequence is CASTDRGHTDTQYF. The CDR3 DNA reads as TGTGCCAGCACGGACAGGGGTCACACAGATACGCAGTATTTT.

The chain employs TRBV29-1 and TRBJ2-7; D is perhaps TRBD2 (5 bases). Deletions cut 6 bases from V and 4 bases from J, with 16 bases between. CDR3 length: 13 residues. Germline loops: CDR1 SQVTM, CDR2 ANQGSEA. The CDR3 sequence: CSVSSGLRYEQYF. CDR3 DNA: TGCAGCGTCTCGTCAGGACTGAGGTACGAGCAGTACTTC.

The chain joins TRBV9 to TRBJ1-1; 11 bases line up with TRBD1. The length of the CDR3 is 16 residues. In germline, CDR1 is SGDLS, CDR2 YYNGEE. V shed 0 bases and J 3 bases; nucleotides not matched to a gene: 4. CDR3 bases: TGTGCCAGCAGCGTAGCGCCGGGACAGGGGGACACTGAAGCTTTCTTT. Encoded protein: CASSVAPGQGDTEAFF.

V and J are TRBV7-9 and TRBJ1-3; no firm D call. The CDR3 is 14 residues long. The germline gives CDR1 SEHNR, CDR2 FQNEAQ (reference sequence). Trimming left V 1 base short and J 9 bases short, with 13 bases between. The CDR3 region has the DNA TGTGCCAGCAGCTTAGAGTCAGGATTGGGCACCATATATTTT. Its translation is CASSLESGLGTIYF. Combining the CDR3 with reference TRBV7-9 and TRBJ1-3 gives the whole variable domain DTGVSQNPRHKITKRGQNVTFRCDPISEHNRLYWYRQTLGQGPEFLTYFQNEAQLEKSRLLSDRFSAERPKGSFSTLEIQRTEQGDSAMYLCASSLESGLGTIYFGEGSWLTVV.

The rearrangement links TRBV4-1 to TRBJ2-1; 9 bases are a match to TRBD2. The CDR3 is 17 amino acids. V lost 3 bases and J lost 5; bases outside the gene matches: 11. The germline V gene encodes CDR1 MGHRA and CDR2 YSYEKL. The CDR3 nucleotides read TGCGCCAGCAGCCATCTCGCTCGACTAGCGGTGAACAATGAGCAGTTCTTC. This codes for CASSHLARLAVNNEQFF.

The V and J genes are TRBV6-1 and TRBJ2-7; TRBD1 aligns across 8 bases. The CDR3 runs 14 residues. Germline V CDR1 and CDR2: MNHNS, SASEGT. Trimming at V came to 2 bases and at J to 1 base, leaving 1 base not matched to a gene. DNA of the CDR3: TGTGCCAGCAGTGAAACAGGGGGTTCCTACGAGCAGTACTTC. The encoded protein is CASSETGGSYEQYF.

This chain uses TRBV7-8 with TRBJ1-2; 9 nucleotides agree with TRBD1. Germline values: CDR1 SGHVS, CDR2 FQNEAQ. Trimming took 5 bases from V and 6 from J; bases not matched to a gene: 10. CDR3 length equals 15 residues. The CDR3 reads CASSNPGQGNNGYTF. The CDR3 bases are TGTGCCAGCAGCAACCCGGGACAGGGAAACAATGGCTACACCTTC. Full variable domain (rest looked up from reference TRBV7-8 and TRBJ1-2): GAGVSQSPRYKVAKRGQDVALRCDPISGHVSLFWYQQALGQGPEFLTYFQNEAQLDKSGLPSDRFFAERPEGSVSTLKIQRTQQEDSAVYLCASSNPGQGNNGYTFGSGTRLTVV.

The chain links TRBV19 to TRBJ2-1; the D is unclear. CDR3 size: 15 residues. Germline V gives CDR1 LNHDA, CDR2 SQIVND (reference sequence). Trimming took 1 base from V and 9 from J, leaving 16 bases between them. CDR3 DNA sequence: TGTGCCAGTAGTATAGGCAGGTCGTCCCACGGTGAGCAGTTCTTC. Translating gives CASSIGRSSHGEQFF.

The genes are TRBV5-6 and TRBJ1-1; D is unclear. Germline V gene data show CDR1 as SGHDT and CDR2 as YYEEEE. V lost 4 bases, J lost 7 bases, and 11 bases lay in between. CDR3 size: 12 residues. This chain's CDR3 is CASSPRTNEAFF. CDR3 in DNA: TGTGCCAGCAGCCCTAGGACTAATGAAGCTTTCTTT.

CDR3 amino acids: CASSFGRDREEGSPLHF. The CDR3 coding sequence is TGCGCCAGCAGCTTTGGCCGGGACAGGGAAGAAGGTTCACCCCTCCACTTT. The chain employs TRBV5-1 and TRBJ1-6, with 9 bases that match TRBD1. V lost 2 bases to trimming and J lost 9 bases; unmatched junction nucleotides: 12. Germline V lookup: CDR1 SGHRS, CDR2 YFSETQ. CDR3 size: 17 residues.

This clone is a singleton in its sample. This chain joins TRBV28 and TRBJ1-2, with 8 bases aligning to TRBD1. There are 14 residues in the CDR3. The V and J ends lost 3 bases and 8 bases, in that order; junction bases with no gene match: 8. Germline V lookup: CDR1 MDHEN, CDR2 SYDVKM. CDR3 nucleotide sequence: TGTGCCAGCAGTTTGACCAGGGGGCGCAGGGGCTACACCTTC. It is translated as CASSLTRGRRGYTF.

The chain couples TRBV2 to TRBJ1-1; 7 bases map to TRBD1. Per the germline V gene, CDR1 is SNHLY and CDR2 is FYNNEI. The CDR3 is made up of 13 amino acids. Trimming removed 6 bases from V and 3 bases from J; junction bases left unmatched: 4. The CDR3 spells CASSATGYTEAFF. The CDR3 region has the DNA TGTGCCAGCAGCGCGACAGGGTACACTGAAGCTTTCTTT.

The CDR3 nucleotides are TGCGCCAGCAGCGGGACTGGAAACACCATATATTTT. Translation gives CASSGTGNTIYF. The chain couples TRBV10-1 to TRBJ1-3; no firm D call. From germline, CDR1 is WNHNN and CDR2 SYGVQD (reference sequence). The CDR3 runs 12 residues. Trimming removed 6 bases from V and 2 bases from J, with 5 bases in between.

This rearrangement joins TRBV30 to TRBJ2-1; 9 positions agree with TRBD1. Germline V gene sequence: CDR1 GTSNPN, CDR2 SVGIG (reference sequence). The CDR3 covers 14 residues. The V gene end was trimmed by 4 bases and the J gene end by 8 bases; junction bases not matched to a gene: 9. CDR3 region: CAWTGTGWGDEQFF. The CDR3 region has the DNA TGTGCCTGGACAGGGACAGGGTGGGGGGATGAGCAGTTCTTC. The whole variable domain, filled in from reference TRBV30 and TRBJ2-1, reads SQTIHQWPATLVQPVGSPLSLECTVEGTSNPNLYWYRQAAGRGLQLLFYSVGIGQISSEVPQNLSASRPQDRQFILSSKKLLLSDSGFYLCAWTGTGWGDEQFFGPGTRLTVL.

The J gene is TRBJ1-1, the V gene TRBV5-1; the match to TRBD1 covers 11 bases. Looked up from germline, CDR1 is SGHRS and CDR2 is YFSETQ. The trim removed 0 bases at V and 10 bases at J, leaving 8 bases unmatched. The CDR3 totals 15 residues. CDR3 in DNA: TGCGCCAGCAGCTTGGCCGGGACAGGGGGGAGAGGAGCTTTCTTT. Translated, it gives CASSLAGTGGRGAFF.

The CDR3 DNA reads TGTGCCTGGAGTGTTACAATGGGACTAGCGGGGAGCACAGATACGCAGTATTTT. Amino acids: CAWSVTMGLAGSTDTQYF. This chain uses TRBV30 with TRBJ2-3, with 13 bases that match TRBD2. In germline, CDR1 is GTSNPN, CDR2 SVGIG (reference sequence). Losses at the gene ends were 0 bases for V and 0 bases for J; bases not matched to a gene: 6. CDR3 length: 18 residues.